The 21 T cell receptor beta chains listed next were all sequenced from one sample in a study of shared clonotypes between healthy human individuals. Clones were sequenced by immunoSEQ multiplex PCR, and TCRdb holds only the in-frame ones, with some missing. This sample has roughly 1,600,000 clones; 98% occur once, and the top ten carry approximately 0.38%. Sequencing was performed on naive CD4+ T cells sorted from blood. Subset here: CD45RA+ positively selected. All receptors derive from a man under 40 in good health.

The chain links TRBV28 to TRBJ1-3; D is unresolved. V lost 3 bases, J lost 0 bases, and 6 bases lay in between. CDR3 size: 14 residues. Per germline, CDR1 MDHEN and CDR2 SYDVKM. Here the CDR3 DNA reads TGTGCCAGCAGTTTTACTGCCTCTGGAAACACCATATATTTT. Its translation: CASSFTASGNTIYF.

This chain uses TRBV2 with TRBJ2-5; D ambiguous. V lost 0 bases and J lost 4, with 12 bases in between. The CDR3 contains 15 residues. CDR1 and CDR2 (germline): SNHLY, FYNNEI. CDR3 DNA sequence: TGTGCCAGCAGTGAAGCGCCGGTGGTTGCAGAGACCCAGTACTTC. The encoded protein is CASSEAPVVAETQYF.

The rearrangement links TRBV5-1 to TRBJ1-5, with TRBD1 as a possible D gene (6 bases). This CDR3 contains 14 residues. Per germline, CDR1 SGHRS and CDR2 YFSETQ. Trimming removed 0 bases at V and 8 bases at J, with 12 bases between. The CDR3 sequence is CASSLEGGLEPQHF. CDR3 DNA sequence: TGCGCCAGCAGCTTGGAGGGGGGATTGGAGCCCCAGCATTTT.

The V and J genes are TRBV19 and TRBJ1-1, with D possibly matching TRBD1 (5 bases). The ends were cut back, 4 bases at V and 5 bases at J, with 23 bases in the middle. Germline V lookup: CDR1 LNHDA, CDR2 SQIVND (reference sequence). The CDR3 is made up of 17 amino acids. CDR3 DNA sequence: TGTGCCAGTAGTACGACAAGATGGGGCAGGACTGGGACTGAAGCTTTCTTT. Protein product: CASSTTRWGRTGTEAFF.

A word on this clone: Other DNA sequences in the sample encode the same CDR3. The CDR3 region is CASSLVAATNEKLFF. DNA of the CDR3: TGCGCCAGCAGCTTGGTGGCCGCAACTAATGAAAAACTGTTTTTT. V and J are TRBV5-1 and TRBJ1-4; D call uncertain. V lost 0 bases, J lost 0 bases, and 6 bases lay in between. Germline V lookup: CDR1 SGHRS, CDR2 YFSETQ. The CDR3 spans 15 residues.

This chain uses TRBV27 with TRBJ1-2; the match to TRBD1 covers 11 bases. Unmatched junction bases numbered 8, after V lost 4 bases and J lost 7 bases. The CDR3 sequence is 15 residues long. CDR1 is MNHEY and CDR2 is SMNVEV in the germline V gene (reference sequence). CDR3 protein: CASSWAGQGAGGYTF. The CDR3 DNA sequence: TGTGCCAGCAGTTGGGCCGGACAGGGGGCGGGTGGCTACACCTTC.

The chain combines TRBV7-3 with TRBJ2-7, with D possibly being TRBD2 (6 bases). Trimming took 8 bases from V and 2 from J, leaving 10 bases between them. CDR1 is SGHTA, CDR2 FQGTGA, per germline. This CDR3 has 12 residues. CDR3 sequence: CASVGGTYEQYF. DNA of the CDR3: TGTGCCAGCGTGGGCGGGACCTACGAGCAGTACTTC.

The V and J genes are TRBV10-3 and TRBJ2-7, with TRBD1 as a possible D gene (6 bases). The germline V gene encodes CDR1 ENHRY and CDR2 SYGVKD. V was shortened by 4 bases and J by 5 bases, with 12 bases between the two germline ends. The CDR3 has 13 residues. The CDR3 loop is CAISAGTTNEQYF. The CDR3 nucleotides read TGTGCCATCAGTGCGGGGACAACCAACGAGCAGTACTTC.

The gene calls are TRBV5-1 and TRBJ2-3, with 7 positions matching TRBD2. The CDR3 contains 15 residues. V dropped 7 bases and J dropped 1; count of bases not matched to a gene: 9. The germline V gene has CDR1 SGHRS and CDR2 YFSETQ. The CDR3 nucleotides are TGCGCCAGCGGTCGAGCGGGACTTCGCACAGATACGCAGTATTTT. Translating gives CASGRAGLRTDTQYF.

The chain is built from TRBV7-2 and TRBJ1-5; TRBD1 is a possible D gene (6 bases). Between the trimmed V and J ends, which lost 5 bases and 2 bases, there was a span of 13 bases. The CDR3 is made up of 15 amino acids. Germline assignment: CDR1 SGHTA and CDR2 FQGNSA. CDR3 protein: CASSPSTGRNQPQHF. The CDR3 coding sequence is TGTGCCAGCAGCCCCTCGACAGGACGCAATCAGCCCCAGCATTTT.

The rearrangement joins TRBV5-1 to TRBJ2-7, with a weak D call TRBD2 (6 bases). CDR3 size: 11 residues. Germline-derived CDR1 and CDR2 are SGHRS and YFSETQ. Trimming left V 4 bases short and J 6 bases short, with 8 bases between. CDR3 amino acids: CASSATSEQYF. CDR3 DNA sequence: TGCGCCAGCAGCGCGACTAGCGAGCAGTACTTC.

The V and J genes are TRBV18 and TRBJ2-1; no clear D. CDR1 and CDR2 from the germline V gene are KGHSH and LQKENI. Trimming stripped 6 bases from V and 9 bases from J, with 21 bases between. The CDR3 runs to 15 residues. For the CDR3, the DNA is TGTGCCAGCTCCCCCGAAAGGAGTGGTCTCGGTGAGCAGTTCTTC. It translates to CASSPERSGLGEQFF.

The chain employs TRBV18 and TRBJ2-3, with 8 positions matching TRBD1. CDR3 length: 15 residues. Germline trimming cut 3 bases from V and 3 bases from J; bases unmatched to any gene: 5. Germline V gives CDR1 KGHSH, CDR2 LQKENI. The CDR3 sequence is CASSPRDRGTDTQYF. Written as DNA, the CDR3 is TGTGCCAGCTCACCCAGAGACAGGGGAACAGATACGCAGTATTTT. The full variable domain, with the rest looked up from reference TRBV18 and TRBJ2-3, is NAGVMQNPRHLVRRRGQEARLRCSPMKGHSHVYWYRQLPEEGLKFMVYLQKENIIDESGMPKERFSAEFPKEGPSILRIQQVVRGDSAAYFCASSPRDRGTDTQYFGPGTRLTVL.

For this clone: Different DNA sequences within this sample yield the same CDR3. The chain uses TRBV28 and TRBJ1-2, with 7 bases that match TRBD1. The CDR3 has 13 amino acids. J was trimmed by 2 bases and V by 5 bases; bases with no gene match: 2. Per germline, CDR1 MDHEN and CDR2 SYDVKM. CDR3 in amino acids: CASSGDRNYGYTF. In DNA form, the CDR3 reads TGTGCCAGCAGTGGGGACAGAAACTATGGCTACACCTTC.

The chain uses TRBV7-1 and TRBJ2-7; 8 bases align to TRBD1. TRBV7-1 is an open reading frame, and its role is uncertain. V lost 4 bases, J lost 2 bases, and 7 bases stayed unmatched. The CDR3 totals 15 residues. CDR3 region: CASSLGGTGPYEQYF. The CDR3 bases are TGTGCCAGCAGCTTAGGGGGGACAGGACCCTACGAGCAGTACTTC.

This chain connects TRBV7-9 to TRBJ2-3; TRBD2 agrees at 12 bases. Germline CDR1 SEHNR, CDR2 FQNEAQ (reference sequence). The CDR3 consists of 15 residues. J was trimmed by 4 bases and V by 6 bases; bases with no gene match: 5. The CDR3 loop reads CASRASGRAPDTQYF. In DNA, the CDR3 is TGTGCCAGCAGGGCTAGCGGGAGGGCCCCAGATACGCAGTATTTT.

The CDR3 bases are TGCGCCAGCAGCGATGGCGGACCCTACGAGCAGTACTTC. Its protein product is CASSDGGPYEQYF. The rearrangement joins TRBV5-1 to TRBJ2-7; D is uncertain. Germline V gene data show CDR1 as SGHRS and CDR2 as YFSETQ. The CDR3 is 13 residues long. Trimming cost V 4 bases and J 2 bases, with 10 bases left between them.

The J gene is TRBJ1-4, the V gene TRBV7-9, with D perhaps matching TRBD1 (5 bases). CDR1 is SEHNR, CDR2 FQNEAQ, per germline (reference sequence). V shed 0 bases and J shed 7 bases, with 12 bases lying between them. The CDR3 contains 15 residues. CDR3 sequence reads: CASSLAFREAEKLFF. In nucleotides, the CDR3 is TGTGCCAGCAGCTTAGCGTTCAGGGAGGCTGAAAAACTGTTTTTT.

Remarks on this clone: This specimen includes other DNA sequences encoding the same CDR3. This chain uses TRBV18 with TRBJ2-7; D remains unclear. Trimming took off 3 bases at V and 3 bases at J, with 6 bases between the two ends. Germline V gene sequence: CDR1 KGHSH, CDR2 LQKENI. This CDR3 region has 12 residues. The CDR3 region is CASSPRLYEQYF. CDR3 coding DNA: TGTGCCAGCTCACCTCGGCTCTACGAGCAGTACTTC.

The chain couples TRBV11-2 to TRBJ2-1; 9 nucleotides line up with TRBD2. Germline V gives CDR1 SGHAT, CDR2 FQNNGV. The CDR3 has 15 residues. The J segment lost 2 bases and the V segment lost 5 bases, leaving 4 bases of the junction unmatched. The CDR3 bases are TGTGCCAGCAGCCCCCGGACTAGCGCCTACAATGAGCAGTTCTTC. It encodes CASSPRTSAYNEQFF.

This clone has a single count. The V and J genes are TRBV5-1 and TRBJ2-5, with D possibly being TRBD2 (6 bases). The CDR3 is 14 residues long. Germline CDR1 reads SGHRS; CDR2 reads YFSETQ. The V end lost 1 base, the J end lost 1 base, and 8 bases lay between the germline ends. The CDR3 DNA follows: TGCGCCAGCAGCTTGTGGGAGGTCCAAGAGACCCAGTACTTC. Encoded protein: CASSLWEVQETQYF.